The 14 T cell receptor beta chains presented below share a single source sample, sequenced in a study. TCRdb re-called the RT-PCR reads with MiXCR, one entry per CDR3 protein. The sample has almost 700,000 distinct CDR3 sequences; approximately 15% are singletons. The sample was memory CD4+ T cells from blood. These receptors all stem from a female donor in good health, serving as a healthy control.

At least ten counts were recorded for this clonotype. The chain employs TRBV12-3 or TRBV12-4 and TRBJ2-1; 11 positions match TRBD2. CDR3 length: 16 residues. J lost 9 bases, V lost 0 bases, and 7 bases had no gene match. The CDR3 is CASSLASWGLAAEQFF. The CDR3 DNA is TGTGCCAGCAGTTTAGCTAGCTGGGGACTAGCGGCTGAGCAGTTCTTC.

V usage is TRBV7-3 and J usage is TRBJ2-1, with 13 bases fitting TRBD2. J gave up 5 bases and V 2 bases, and 15 bases lay outside the gene matches. Germline lookup yields CDR1 SGHTA and CDR2 FQGTGA. There are 20 residues in the CDR3. CDR3 amino acids: CASSLSDFRTSGSTHNEQFF. In nucleotides, the CDR3 is TGTGCCAGCAGCTTATCTGATTTCCGGACTAGCGGGAGTACCCACAATGAGCAGTTCTTC.

This clonotype was seen repeatedly, ten times or more. CDR3 coding DNA: TGCAGTGCTAGAGATGGGGGGCGGAGCAATCAGCCCCAGCATTTT. It is translated as CSARDGGRSNQPQHF. This chain connects TRBV20-1 to TRBJ1-5; maybe TRBD1 (6 bases). V gave up 0 bases and J gave up 1 base, with 10 bases separating them. CDR3 size: 15 residues. The V gene's germline CDR1 is DFQATT and CDR2 SNEGSKA (reference sequence).

This clonotype was found a few times. The chain joins TRBV7-8 to TRBJ2-1; 11 bases line up with TRBD2. V shed 5 bases, J shed 3 bases, and the junction held 9 bases outside the gene matches. CDR1 is SGHVS and CDR2 is FQNEAQ in the germline V gene. The CDR3 has 17 residues. In DNA form, the CDR3 reads TGTGCCAGCAGCCCTCGACTAGCGGGGACCCTCTACAATGAGCAGTTCTTC. It specifies CASSPRLAGTLYNEQFF. The full variable domain, rest sourced from reference TRBV7-8 and TRBJ2-1, is GAGVSQSPRYKVAKRGQDVALRCDPISGHVSLFWYQQALGQGPEFLTYFQNEAQLDKSGLPSDRFFAERPEGSVSTLKIQRTQQEDSAVYLCASSPRLAGTLYNEQFFGPGTRLTVL.

This clonotype was detected many times. The chain uses TRBV10-3 and TRBJ2-3; no reliable D call. Germline-derived CDR1 and CDR2 are ENHRY and SYGVKD. Trimming cost V 6 bases and J 4 bases, with 17 bases left between them. This CDR3 region has 15 residues. The CDR3 reads CAISADTSGPDTQYF. CDR3 nucleotide sequence: TGTGCCATCAGCGCCGACACCTCCGGTCCAGATACGCAGTATTTT.

The V and J genes are TRBV4-3 and TRBJ2-6; D is perhaps TRBD2 (6 bases). Germline V gene sequence: CDR1 LGHNA, CDR2 YSLEER. Trimming pared 0 bases from V and 1 base from J, leaving 10 bases between. The CDR3 sequence is 17 residues long. The CDR3 sequence is CASSQDIRGSGANVLTF. CDR3 coding DNA: TGCGCCAGCAGCCAAGACATTCGGGGGTCTGGGGCCAACGTCCTGACTTTC.

This clonotype was seen more than once but under ten times. This chain links TRBV5-1 with TRBJ1-4; 7 bases fit TRBD1. The V gene's germline CDR1 is SGHRS and CDR2 YFSETQ. Germline trimming cut 4 bases from V and 6 bases from J; bases unmatched to any gene: 6. The CDR3 is 14 residues long. The CDR3 DNA reads TGCGCCAGCAGCGCGGACAGGCAGGATGAAAAACTGTTTTTT. Translating gives CASSADRQDEKLFF.

This clonotype was observed a single time. This chain uses TRBV7-2 with TRBJ2-7; tentatively, D is TRBD2 (5 bases). The V end was cut by 8 bases, the J end by 5 bases, with 13 bases between. The CDR3 runs to 12 residues. Looked up from germline, CDR1 is SGHTA and CDR2 is FQGNSA. In nucleotides, the CDR3 is TGTGCCAGCCGGGCGGGCCTCCACGAGCAGTACTTC. Protein sequence: CASRAGLHEQYF.

This clonotype occurred many times. V gene TRBV20-1 combines with J gene TRBJ1-1, with 7 bases matching TRBD1. The junction had 8 bases not matched to a gene; V was cut back by 6 bases and J by 4 bases. This CDR3 is built from 13 residues. The germline V gene has CDR1 DFQATT and CDR2 SNEGSKA (reference sequence). The CDR3 protein is CSAPRQGSTEAFF. DNA for the CDR3: TGCAGTGCGCCAAGACAGGGTAGCACTGAAGCTTTCTTT.

The chain has TRBV28 and TRBJ1-2; D gene uncertain. CDR3 length: 11 residues. With 11 bases removed from V and 0 bases from J, the gap between germline ends came to 7 bases. CDR1 is MDHEN, CDR2 SYDVKM, per germline. This CDR3 is CALAANYGYTF. As DNA, the CDR3 is TGTGCCCTCGCAGCTAACTATGGCTACACCTTC.

This clonotype was counted many times. The gene calls are TRBV20-1 and TRBJ1-4; no clear D gene. CDR1 and CDR2 (germline): DFQATT, SNEGSKA (reference sequence). This CDR3 comprises 15 residues. V lost 1 base to trimming and J lost 3 bases, with 12 bases between them. The CDR3 DNA reads TGCAGTGCTAGAGCCGGTTACCCCCCTAATGAAAAACTGTTTTTT. Protein: CSARAGYPPNEKLFF.

The sample holds many counts of this clonotype. The chain joins TRBV7-2 to TRBJ1-5; D unresolved. V was trimmed by 8 bases and J by 5 bases, leaving 13 bases between them. The CDR3 consists of 13 residues. Germline V gene lookup returns CDR1 SGHTA and CDR2 FQGNSA. The CDR3 DNA is TGTGCCAGCGGAATCGGCGTCGATCAGCCCCAGCATTTT. Translating it yields CASGIGVDQPQHF.

This clonotype showed up many times. The CDR3 sequence is CASSFHGLARGDEQFF. The CDR3 nucleotides read TGTGCCAGCAGTTTCCACGGACTAGCCCGTGGGGATGAGCAGTTCTTC. The genes are TRBV7-2 and TRBJ2-1, with 8 bases matching TRBD2. Looked up from germline, CDR1 is SGHTA and CDR2 is FQGNSA. The V gene end was trimmed by 6 bases and the J gene end by 8 bases; junction bases not matched to a gene: 15. The CDR3 loop spans 16 amino acids. Variable domain in full (rest from reference TRBV7-2 and TRBJ2-1): GAGVSQSPSNKVTEKGKDVELRCDPISGHTALYWYRQSLGQGLEFLIYFQGNSAPDKSGLPSDRFSAERTGGSVSTLTIQRTQQEDSAVYLCASSFHGLARGDEQFFGPGTRLTVL.

This clonotype has a handful of counts. This chain joins TRBV5-6 and TRBJ1-5; 7 bases match TRBD1. CDR1 is SGHDT, CDR2 YYEEEE, per germline. The CDR3 is made up of 14 amino acids. Unmatched junction bases numbered 12, after V lost 4 bases and J lost 11 bases. The DNA for the CDR3 is TGTGCCAGCAGCCTGGGACAGACCAGTTTTTCCCAGCATTTT. It codes for CASSLGQTSFSQHF.